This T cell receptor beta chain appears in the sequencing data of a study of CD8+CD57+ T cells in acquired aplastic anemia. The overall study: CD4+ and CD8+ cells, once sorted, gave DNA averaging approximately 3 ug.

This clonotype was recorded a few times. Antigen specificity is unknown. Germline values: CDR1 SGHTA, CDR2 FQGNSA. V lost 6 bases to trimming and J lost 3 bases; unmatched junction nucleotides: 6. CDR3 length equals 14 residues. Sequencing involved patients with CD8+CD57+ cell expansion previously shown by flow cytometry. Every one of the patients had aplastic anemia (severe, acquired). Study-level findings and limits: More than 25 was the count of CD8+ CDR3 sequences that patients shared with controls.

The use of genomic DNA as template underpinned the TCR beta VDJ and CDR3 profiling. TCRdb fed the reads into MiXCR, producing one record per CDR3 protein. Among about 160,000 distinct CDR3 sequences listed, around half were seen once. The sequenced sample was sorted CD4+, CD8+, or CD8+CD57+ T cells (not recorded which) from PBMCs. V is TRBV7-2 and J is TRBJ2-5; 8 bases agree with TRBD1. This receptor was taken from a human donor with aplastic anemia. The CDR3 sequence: CASRRETGEETQYF. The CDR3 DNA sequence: TGTGCCAGCAGAAGAGAGACAGGGGAAGAGACCCAGTACTTC. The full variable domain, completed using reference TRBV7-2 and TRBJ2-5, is GAGVSQSPSNKVTEKGKDVELRCDPISGHTALYWYRQSLGQGLEFLIYFQGNSAPDKSGLPSDRFSAERTGGSVSTLTIQRTQQEDSAVYLCASRRETGEETQYFGPGTRLLVL.